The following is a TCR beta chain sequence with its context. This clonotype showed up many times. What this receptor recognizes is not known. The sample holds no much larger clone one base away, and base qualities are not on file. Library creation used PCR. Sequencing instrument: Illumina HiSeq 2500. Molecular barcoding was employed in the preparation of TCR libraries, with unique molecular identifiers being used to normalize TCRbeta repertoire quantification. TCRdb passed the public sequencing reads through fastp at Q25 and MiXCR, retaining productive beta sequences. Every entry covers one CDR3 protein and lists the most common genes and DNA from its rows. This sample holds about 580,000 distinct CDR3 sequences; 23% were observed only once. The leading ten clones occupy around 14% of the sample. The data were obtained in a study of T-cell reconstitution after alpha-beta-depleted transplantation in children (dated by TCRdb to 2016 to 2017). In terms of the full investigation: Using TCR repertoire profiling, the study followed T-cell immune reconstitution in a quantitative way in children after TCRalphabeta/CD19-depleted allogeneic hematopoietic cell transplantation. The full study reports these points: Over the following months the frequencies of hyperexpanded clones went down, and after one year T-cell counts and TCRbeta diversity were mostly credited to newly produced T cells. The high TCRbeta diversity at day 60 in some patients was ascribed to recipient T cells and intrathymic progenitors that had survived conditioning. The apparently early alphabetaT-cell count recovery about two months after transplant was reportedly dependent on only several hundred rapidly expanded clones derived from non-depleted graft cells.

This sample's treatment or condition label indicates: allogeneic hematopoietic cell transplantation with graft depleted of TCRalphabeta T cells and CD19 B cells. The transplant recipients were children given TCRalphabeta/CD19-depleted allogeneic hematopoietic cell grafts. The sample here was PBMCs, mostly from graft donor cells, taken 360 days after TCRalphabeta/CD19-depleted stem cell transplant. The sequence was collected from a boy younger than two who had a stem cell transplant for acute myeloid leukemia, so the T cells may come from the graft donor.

The CDR3 here reads CASMSGGFPYNEQFF. The base sequence is TGCGCCAGCATGTCGGGGGGCTTCCCCTACAATGAGCAGTTCTTC. The V and J segments used are TRBV5-1 and TRBJ2-1, with TRBD2 tentatively as D gene (7 bases match). The CDR3 contains 15 residues, cysteine and phenylalanine counted. Only the CDR3 DNA is retained, 45 bases long and in frame from the first base. Sequences SGHRS (CDR1) and YFSETQ (CDR2) are obtained from the germline V gene. V lost 6 bases and J lost 2 bases; the stretch between them is 15 bases long.